These 29 T cell receptor beta chains were sequenced from one sample in a study of T cells in Graves' hyperthyroidism and ophthalmopathy. Authors of the study amplified TCR beta CDR3 regions from RNA transcripts. First-round RT-PCR with HTBI primers amplified the TCR CDR3 region. TCRdb processed the multiplex PCR reads anew with MiXCR; each CDR3 protein has one entry. The sample lists 700,000 to 950,000 distinct CDR3 sequences, approximately 36% occurring once. The specimen sequenced was blood. These receptors were collected from a woman in her 40s with Graves' hyperthyroidism.

To note about this clonotype: Compared with germline, one end of the junction differs, possibly owing to a read error. The chain joins TRBV5-1 to TRBJ1-3; 8 bases align to TRBD1. The CDR3 has 17 residues. Germline CDR1 and CDR2: SGHRS and YFSETQ. DNA of the CDR3: TGCGCCGGCAGTGGGGGGATTACCGGGACAGGAAGCAACACCATATATTTT. Translation gives CAGSGGITGTGSNTIYF.

This clonotype was recorded a few times. The V call is TRBV13, the J call TRBJ1-1, with D uncertain. This CDR3 is built from 15 residues. Per the germline V gene, CDR1 is PRHDT and CDR2 is FYEKMQ (reference sequence). The V end lost 5 bases, the J end lost 1 base, and 14 bases lay between the germline ends. CDR3 region: CASSPHNPENTEAFF. CDR3 DNA: TGTGCCAGCAGCCCACATAATCCGGAGAACACTGAAGCTTTCTTT.

The chain recombines TRBV7-9 with TRBJ1-2; the D is unclear. The length of the CDR3 is 10 residues. Trimming stripped 6 bases from V and 8 bases from J, with 7 bases between. In germline, CDR1 is SEHNR, CDR2 FQNEAQ (reference sequence). CDR3 in amino acids: CASSGLGYTF. The CDR3, as DNA: TGTGCCAGCAGTGGTCTCGGCTACACCTTC.

A remark on this clonotype: Without the conserved terminal phenylalanine or tryptophan, this CDR3 likely stems from a read error. The rearrangement joins TRBV20-1 to TRBJ1-1, with TRBD1 as a possible D gene (5 bases). This CDR3 has 13 residues. Germline V gene lookup returns CDR1 DFQATT and CDR2 SNEGSKA (reference sequence). V lost 5 bases to trimming and J lost 1 base, with 11 bases between them. The DNA of the CDR3 is TGCAGTGCTTCCAGGGCCCAGAACACTGAAGCTTTCCTT. This codes for CSASRAQNTEAFL.

V gene TRBV25-1 combines with J gene TRBJ1-2, with TRBD1 matching over 7 bases. Germline V lookup: CDR1 MGHDK, CDR2 SYGVNS. The CDR3 consists of 13 residues. The V and J ends lost 5 bases and 8 bases, in that order; junction bases with no gene match: 8. The CDR3 DNA follows: TGTGCCAGCAGTAAACAGGGGCGGGACGGCTACACCTTC. This encodes CASSKQGRDGYTF.

This rearrangement joins TRBV20-1 to TRBJ2-5; TRBD2 agrees at 9 bases. This CDR3 region has 15 residues. The V gene's germline CDR1 is DFQATT and CDR2 SNEGSKA (reference sequence). Losses at the gene ends were 3 bases for V and 3 bases for J; bases not matched to a gene: 8. The CDR3 region has the DNA TGCAGTGCTAGGGGAAGGCTAGCGGGGAAAGAGACCCAGTACTTC. It encodes CSARGRLAGKETQYF.

This clonotype was seen many times. The chain uses TRBV7-6 and TRBJ2-7, with D perhaps given as TRBD1 or TRBD2 (5 bases each). V lost 9 bases and J 0 bases, leaving 15 bases between the germline ends. The CDR3 length is 14 residues. Per germline, CDR1 SGHVS and CDR2 FNYEAQ. In DNA form, the CDR3 reads TGTGCCAGTTCAAGGGACGCCAGCTCCTACGAGCAGTACTTC. It yields the protein CASSRDASSYEQYF. The whole variable domain, remainder taken from reference TRBV7-6 and TRBJ2-7, is GAGVSQSPRYKVTKRGQDVALRCDPISGHVSLYWYRQALGQGPEFLTYFNYEAQQDKSGLPNDRFSAERPEGSISTLTIQRTEQRDSAMYRCASSRDASSYEQYFGPGTRLTVT.

This clonotype was observed at least ten times. The genes are TRBV7-9 and TRBJ1-2, with 8 bases aligning to TRBD1. Germline lookup yields CDR1 SEHNR and CDR2 FQNEAQ (reference sequence). The CDR3 runs 16 residues. With V trimmed by 2 bases and J by 6 bases, 11 bases remained unmatched. The CDR3 nucleotides read TGTGCCAGCAGCTTACTCGACAGGGGCTTCGCAAATGGCTACACCTTC. Protein product: CASSLLDRGFANGYTF.

Ten or more counts support this clonotype. The chain carries TRBV7-9 and TRBJ1-2; D not certain. V dropped 4 bases and J dropped 5 bases, with 20 bases sitting between them. Germline values: CDR1 SEHNR, CDR2 FQNEAQ (reference sequence). This CDR3 has 16 amino acids. The CDR3: CASSWRFGAYLYGYTF. The CDR3 DNA sequence: TGTGCCAGCAGCTGGAGATTCGGCGCATATCTGTATGGCTACACCTTC. Supplemented by reference TRBV7-9 and TRBJ1-2, the full variable domain reads DTGVSQNPRHKITKRGQNVTFRCDPISEHNRLYWYRQTLGQGPEFLTYFQNEAQLEKSRLLSDRFSAERPKGSFSTLEIQRTEQGDSAMYLCASSWRFGAYLYGYTFGSGTRLTVV.

Ten or more counts support this clonotype. The chain joins TRBV7-8 to TRBJ1-5; D is uncertain. CDR3 length: 11 residues. V was pared by 6 bases and J by 9 bases, with 9 bases between. The germline gives CDR1 SGHVS, CDR2 FQNEAQ. CDR3 amino acids: CASSLIGPQHF. As DNA, the CDR3 is TGTGCCAGCAGTTTGATTGGGCCCCAGCATTTT.

Comments on this clonotype: No conserved phenylalanine or tryptophan is present at the end of the CDR3, so a read error is the likely explanation. This rearrangement joins TRBV2 to TRBJ2-5; D perhaps matches TRBD1 (6 bases). CDR1 is SNHLY and CDR2 is FYNNEI in the germline V gene. The CDR3 has 14 residues. The V and J ends lost 5 bases and 5 bases respectively, with 15 bases between them. The CDR3 sequence: CASSLQGTVETQYS. The CDR3 coding sequence is TGTGCCAGCAGTTTACAGGGCACGGTGGAGACCCAGTACTCC.

Note on this clonotype: A clone one base away is much larger, so this may be a read error. The V gene is TRBV7-9, the J gene TRBJ1-2, with D possibly matching TRBD1 (6 bases). The CDR3 extends over 14 amino acids. CDR1 and CDR2 (germline): SEHNR, FQNEAQ (reference sequence). CDR3 protein: CASAFGGANYGHTF. The DNA of the CDR3 is TGTGCCAGCGCATTTGGGGGGGCTAACTATGGCCACACCTTC. Together with reference TRBV7-9 and TRBJ1-2, the CDR3 gives the full variable domain: DTGVSQNPRHKITKRGQNVTFRCDPISEHNRLYWYRQTLGQGPEFLTYFQNEAQLEKSRLLSDRFSAERPKGSFSTLEIQRTEQGDSAMYLCASAFGGANYGHTFGSGTRLTVV.

The J gene is TRBJ2-2, the V gene TRBV7-3; D is unresolved. Germline CDR1 SGHTA, CDR2 FQGTGA. The CDR3 spans 15 residues. Here the CDR3 DNA reads TGTGCTAGAGTCTTCCGGTATACGAACACCGGGGAGCTGTTTTTT. Residues: CARVFRYTNTGELFF. Full variable domain (outside the CDR3, taken from reference TRBV7-3 and TRBJ2-2): GAGVSQTPSNKVTEKGKYVELRCDPISGHTALYWYRQSLGQGPEFLIYFQGTGAADDSGLPNDRFFAVRPEGSVSTLKIQRTERGDSAVYLCARVFRYTNTGELFFGEGSRLTVL.

The rearrangement uses TRBV27 and TRBJ2-2; tentatively, D is TRBD2 (5 bases). The CDR3 covers 16 residues. Germline assignment: CDR1 MNHEY and CDR2 SMNVEV (reference sequence). V lost 6 bases to trimming and J lost 5 bases, with 19 bases between them. The CDR3 protein is CASRGLRTRETGELFF. The CDR3 DNA sequence: TGTGCCAGCAGAGGTTTAAGGACTCGCGAAACCGGGGAGCTGTTTTTT.

The rearrangement joins TRBV6-2 or TRBV6-3 to TRBJ2-7; 7 bases align to TRBD2. The CDR3 loop spans 14 amino acids. Per the germline V gene, CDR1 is MNHEY and CDR2 is SVGEGT. V lost 5 bases, J lost 2 bases, and 6 bases stayed unmatched. The CDR3 sequence is CASSLLAPPYEQYF. As DNA, the CDR3 is TGTGCCAGCAGTCTACTAGCGCCGCCCTACGAGCAGTACTTC.

The V and J genes are TRBV20-1 and TRBJ1-2; TRBD1 matches at 9 bases. The V segment lost 5 bases and the J segment 9 bases; nucleotides outside the gene matches: 16. CDR3 length: 15 residues. Germline CDR1 DFQATT, CDR2 SNEGSKA (reference sequence). The CDR3 sequence is CSAPILRDRVYSYTF. As DNA, the CDR3 is TGCAGTGCTCCGATCCTCCGGGACAGGGTATATAGCTACACCTTC.

V is TRBV7-2 and J is TRBJ2-7, with 8 positions matching TRBD1. The CDR3 contains 16 residues. Per the germline V gene, CDR1 is SGHTA and CDR2 is FQGNSA. The trim removed 2 bases at V and 7 bases at J, leaving 13 bases unmatched. The CDR3 here is CASSLSGGQGAEEQYF. CDR3 bases: TGTGCCAGCAGCTTATCCGGAGGGCAGGGGGCAGAAGAGCAGTACTTC.

This clonotype was counted a few times. The J gene is TRBJ1-2, the V gene TRBV11-2; 7 nucleotides match TRBD1. After removal of 5 bases from V and 4 bases from J, the junction contained 13 bases not matched to a gene. Germline loops: CDR1 SGHAT, CDR2 FQNNGV. The CDR3 has 16 amino acids. CDR3 nucleotides: TGTGCCAGCAGCCCTCCCGAGGAGGGGGCGGGCTATGGCTACACCTTC. Amino acid sequence: CASSPPEEGAGYGYTF.

CDR3 loop: CSVGTANQPQHF. CDR3 sequence (DNA): TGCAGCGTCGGGACAGCCAATCAGCCCCAGCATTTT. J is TRBJ1-5 and V is TRBV29-1, with 7 bases fitting TRBD1. The V and J ends lost 6 bases and 3 bases, in that order; junction bases with no gene match: 2. Germline V gene data show CDR1 as SQVTM and CDR2 as ANQGSEA. The CDR3 is 12 residues long.

This clonotype was seen more than once but under ten times. The CDR3 DNA follows: TGTGCCAGCAGCCACCGGGACAGGGATAGCAATCAGCCCCAGCATTTT. This encodes CASSHRDRDSNQPQHF. J is TRBJ1-5 and V is TRBV12-3 or TRBV12-4; the match to TRBD1 covers 9 bases. V was pared by 6 bases and J by 0 bases, with 6 bases of the junction left unmatched. The CDR3 is 16 residues long.

This clonotype appeared many times. CDR3 amino acids: CASSVTGAGANVLTF. CDR3 bases: TGTGCCAGCAGCGTGACAGGCGCTGGGGCCAACGTCCTGACTTTC. This sequence joins TRBV9 and TRBJ2-6; tentative D call: TRBD1 (6 bases). The CDR3 consists of 15 residues. In germline, CDR1 is SGDLS, CDR2 YYNGEE. V lost 2 bases to trimming and J lost 2 bases, with 8 bases between them.

Many counts were recorded for this clonotype. The genes are TRBV29-1 and TRBJ1-5; maybe TRBD1 (5 bases). Germline values: CDR1 SQVTM, CDR2 ANQGSEA. The CDR3 is 13 amino acids. V was trimmed by 4 bases and J by 4 bases, leaving 11 bases between them. CDR3 DNA: TGCAGCGTTGTGGAACAGGTTAATCAGCCCCAGCATTTT. Translating it yields CSVVEQVNQPQHF.

This clonotype has ten or more counts. V is TRBV12-3 or TRBV12-4 and J is TRBJ1-6; no definite D call. The CDR3 spans 13 residues. V lost 7 bases and J lost 8, with 12 bases in between. The DNA of the CDR3 is TGTGCCAGCACCCCTAACTGGGATTCACCCCTCCACTTT. It encodes CASTPNWDSPLHF.

This clonotype was picked up a small number of times. The gene calls are TRBV28 and TRBJ1-6; tentative D call: TRBD1 (5 bases). This CDR3 has 13 residues. Per the germline V gene, CDR1 is MDHEN and CDR2 is SYDVKM. Deletions cut 8 bases from V and 7 bases from J, with 12 bases between. CDR3 protein: CASDDSLNSPLHF. In nucleotides, the CDR3 is TGTGCCAGCGACGACAGTCTCAATTCACCCCTCCACTTT.

V and J are TRBV20-1 and TRBJ1-1; TRBD1 is a possible D gene (6 bases). This CDR3 is built from 12 residues. Germline CDR1 is DFQATT and CDR2 is SNEGSKA (reference sequence). Between the trimmed V and J ends, which lost 4 bases and 2 bases, there was a span of 8 bases. This CDR3 reads CSAMGANTEAFF. Here the CDR3 DNA reads TGCAGTGCTATGGGGGCCAACACTGAAGCTTTCTTT.

The table lists this clonotype with many counts. V is TRBV12-3 or TRBV12-4 and J is TRBJ1-1; no clear D gene. The CDR3 totals 11 residues. Trimming pared 6 bases from V and 8 bases from J, leaving 10 bases between. The CDR3 DNA follows: TGTGCCAGCAGCCCCGGCAAAGAAGCTTTCTTT. It yields the protein CASSPGKEAFF.

The rearrangement links TRBV10-3 to TRBJ2-1; 9 bases line up with TRBD2. The CDR3 spans 14 residues. V dropped 11 bases and J dropped 7; count of bases not matched to a gene: 12. The germline V gene has CDR1 ENHRY and CDR2 SYGVKD. The CDR3 nucleotides read TGTGCCCAAGCAAGGCGGGAGGGAGTAAATGAGCAGTTCTTC. Its protein product is CAQARREGVNEQFF.

Ten or more counts support this clonotype. The rearrangement links TRBV7-9 to TRBJ2-7; 7 positions match TRBD1. The germline CDR1 and CDR2 sequences are SEHNR and FQNEAQ (reference sequence). This CDR3 has 15 residues. V was clipped by 1 base and J by 6 bases; unmatched bases: 9. CDR3 region: CASSLEGGRSAEQYF. The CDR3 bases are TGTGCCAGCAGCTTAGAAGGGGGCAGGTCTGCCGAGCAGTACTTC. Combining the CDR3 with reference TRBV7-9 and TRBJ2-7 gives the whole variable domain DTGVSQNPRHKITKRGQNVTFRCDPISEHNRLYWYRQTLGQGPEFLTYFQNEAQLEKSRLLSDRFSAERPKGSFSTLEIQRTEQGDSAMYLCASSLEGGRSAEQYFGPGTRLTVT.

This chain joins TRBV6-2 or TRBV6-3 and TRBJ2-2, with D unresolved. V lost 5 bases to trimming and J lost 3 bases, with 7 bases between them. The CDR3 has 13 residues. Looked up from germline, CDR1 is MNHEY and CDR2 is SVGEGT. The CDR3 loop reads CASSTSHTGELFF. The CDR3 DNA sequence: TGTGCCAGCAGTACCTCCCACACCGGGGAGCTGTTTTTT.